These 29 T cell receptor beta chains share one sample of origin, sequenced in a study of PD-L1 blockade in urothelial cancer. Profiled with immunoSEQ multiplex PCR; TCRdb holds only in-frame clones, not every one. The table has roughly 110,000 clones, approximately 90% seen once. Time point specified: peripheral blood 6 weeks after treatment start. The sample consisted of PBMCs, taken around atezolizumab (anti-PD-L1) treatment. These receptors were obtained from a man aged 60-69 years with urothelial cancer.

CDR3 DNA sequence: TGCGCCAGCAGCCAAGATAGGGGCTATGGCTACACCTTC. Its translation: CASSQDRGYGYTF. V usage is TRBV4-3 and J usage is TRBJ1-2, with D perhaps TRBD1 (5 bases). This CDR3 region has 13 residues. Germline V gene lookup returns CDR1 LGHNA and CDR2 YSLEER. V was trimmed by 0 bases and J by 4 bases, leaving 6 bases between them.

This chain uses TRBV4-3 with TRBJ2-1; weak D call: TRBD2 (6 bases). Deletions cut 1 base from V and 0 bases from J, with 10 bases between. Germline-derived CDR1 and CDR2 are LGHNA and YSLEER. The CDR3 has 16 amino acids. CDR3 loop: CASSQGGVSSYNEQFF. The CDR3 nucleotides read TGCGCCAGCAGCCAAGGGGGGGTGAGCTCCTACAATGAGCAGTTCTTC.

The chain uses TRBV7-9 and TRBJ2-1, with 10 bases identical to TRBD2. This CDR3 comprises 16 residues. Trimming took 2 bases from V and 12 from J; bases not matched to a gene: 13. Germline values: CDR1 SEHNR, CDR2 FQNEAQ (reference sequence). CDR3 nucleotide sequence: TGTGCCAGCAGCTTATCCCTAGCGGGAGAACACATGGTGCAGTTCTTC. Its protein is CASSLSLAGEHMVQFF.

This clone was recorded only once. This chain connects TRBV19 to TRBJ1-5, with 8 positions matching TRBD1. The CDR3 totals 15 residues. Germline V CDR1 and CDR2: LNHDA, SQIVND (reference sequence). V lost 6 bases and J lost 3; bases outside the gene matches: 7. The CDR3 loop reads CASSPDRGLNQPQHF. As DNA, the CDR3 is TGTGCCAGTAGCCCCGACAGGGGCCTCAATCAGCCCCAGCATTTT.

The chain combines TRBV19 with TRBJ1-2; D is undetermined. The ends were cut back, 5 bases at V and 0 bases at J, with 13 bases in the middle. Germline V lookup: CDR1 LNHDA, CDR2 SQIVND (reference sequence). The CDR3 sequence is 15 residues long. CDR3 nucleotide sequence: TGTGCCAGTAGTCTTGACCAGGCAGCTAACTATGGCTACACCTTC. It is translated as CASSLDQAANYGYTF.

For the CDR3, the DNA is TGCAGCGTTGGGTATGGGACAGGCTCCTCCTACGAGCAGTACTTC. It codes for CSVGYGTGSSYEQYF. The chain employs TRBV29-1 and TRBJ2-7; TRBD1 matches at 8 bases. Germline V gene lookup returns CDR1 SQVTM and CDR2 ANQGSEA. Trimming took 4 bases from V and 0 from J; bases not matched to a gene: 8. This CDR3 is built from 15 residues.

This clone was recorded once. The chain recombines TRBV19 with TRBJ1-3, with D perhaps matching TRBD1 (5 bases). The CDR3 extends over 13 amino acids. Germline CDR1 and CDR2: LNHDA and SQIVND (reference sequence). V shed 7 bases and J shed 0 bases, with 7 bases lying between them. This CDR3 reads CASTDSSGNTIYF. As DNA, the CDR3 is TGTGCCAGTACAGACAGCTCTGGAAACACCATATATTTT.

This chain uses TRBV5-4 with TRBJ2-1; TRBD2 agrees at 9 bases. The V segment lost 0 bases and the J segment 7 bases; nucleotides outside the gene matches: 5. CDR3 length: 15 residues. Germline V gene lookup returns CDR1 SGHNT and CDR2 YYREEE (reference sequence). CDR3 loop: CASSLVAGVRNEQFF. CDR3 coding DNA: TGTGCCAGCAGCTTGGTAGCGGGAGTAAGGAATGAGCAGTTCTTC.

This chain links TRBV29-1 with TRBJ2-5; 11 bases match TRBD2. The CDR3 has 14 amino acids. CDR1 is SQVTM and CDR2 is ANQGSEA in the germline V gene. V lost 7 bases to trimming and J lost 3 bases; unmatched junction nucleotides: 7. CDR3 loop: CSDGQLAGEETQYF. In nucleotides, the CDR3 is TGCAGCGATGGACAACTAGCGGGGGAAGAGACCCAGTACTTC. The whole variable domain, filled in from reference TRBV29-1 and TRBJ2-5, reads SAVISQKPSRDICQRGTSLTIQCQVDSQVTMMFWYRQQPGQSLTLIATANQGSEATYESGFVIDKFPISRPNLTFSTLTVSNMSPEDSSIYLCSDGQLAGEETQYFGPGTRLLVL.

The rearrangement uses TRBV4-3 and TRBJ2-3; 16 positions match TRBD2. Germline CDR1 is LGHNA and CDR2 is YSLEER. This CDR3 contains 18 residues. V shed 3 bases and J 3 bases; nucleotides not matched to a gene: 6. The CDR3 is CASSQGLAGGPGTDTQYF. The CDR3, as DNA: TGCGCCAGCAGCCAGGGACTAGCGGGGGGGCCTGGGACAGATACGCAGTATTTT.

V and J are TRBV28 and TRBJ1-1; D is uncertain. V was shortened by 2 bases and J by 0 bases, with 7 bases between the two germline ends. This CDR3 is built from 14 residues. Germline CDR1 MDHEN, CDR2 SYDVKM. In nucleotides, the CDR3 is TGTGCCAGCAGTTTACTTGCGATGAACACTGAAGCTTTCTTT. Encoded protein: CASSLLAMNTEAFF.

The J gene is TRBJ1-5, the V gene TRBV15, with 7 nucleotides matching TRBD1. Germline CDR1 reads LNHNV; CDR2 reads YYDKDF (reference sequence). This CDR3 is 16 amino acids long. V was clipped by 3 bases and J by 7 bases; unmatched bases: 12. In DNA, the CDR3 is TGTGCCACCAGCAGCGGCGCACAGGGGAGAGGACAGCCCCAGCATTTT. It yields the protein CATSSGAQGRGQPQHF.

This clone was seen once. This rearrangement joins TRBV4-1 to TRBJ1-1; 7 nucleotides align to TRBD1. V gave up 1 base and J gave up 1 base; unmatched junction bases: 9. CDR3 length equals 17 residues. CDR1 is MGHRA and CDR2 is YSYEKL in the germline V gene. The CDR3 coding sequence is TGCGCCAGCAGCCAAGGACAGGGCGCGTTGACGAACACTGAAGCTTTCTTT. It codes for CASSQGQGALTNTEAFF.

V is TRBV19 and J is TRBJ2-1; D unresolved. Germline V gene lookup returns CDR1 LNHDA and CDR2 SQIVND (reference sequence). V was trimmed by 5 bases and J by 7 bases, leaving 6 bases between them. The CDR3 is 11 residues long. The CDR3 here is CASSLRNEQFF. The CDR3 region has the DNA TGTGCCAGTAGTCTTCGGAATGAGCAGTTCTTC. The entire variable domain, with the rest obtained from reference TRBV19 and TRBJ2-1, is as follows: DGGITQSPKYLFRKEGQNVTLSCEQNLNHDAMYWYRQDPGQGLRLIYYSQIVNDFQKGDIAEGYSVSREKKESFPLTVTSAQKNPTAFYLCASSLRNEQFFGPGTRLTVL.

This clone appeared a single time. The CDR3 DNA follows: TGTGCCAGTAGCCCTGGGACAGGGGGCGAAGCTTTCTTT. Encoded protein: CASSPGTGGEAFF. V is TRBV19 and J is TRBJ1-1; TRBD1 aligns across 12 bases. V was clipped by 6 bases and J by 8 bases; unmatched bases: 4. CDR3 length equals 13 residues. Germline CDR1 LNHDA, CDR2 SQIVND (reference sequence).

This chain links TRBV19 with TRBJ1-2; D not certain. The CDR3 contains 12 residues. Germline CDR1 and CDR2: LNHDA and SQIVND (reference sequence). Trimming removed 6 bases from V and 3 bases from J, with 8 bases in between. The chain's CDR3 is CASRDSHYGYTF. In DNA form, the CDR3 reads TGTGCCAGTAGGGACTCACACTATGGCTACACCTTC.

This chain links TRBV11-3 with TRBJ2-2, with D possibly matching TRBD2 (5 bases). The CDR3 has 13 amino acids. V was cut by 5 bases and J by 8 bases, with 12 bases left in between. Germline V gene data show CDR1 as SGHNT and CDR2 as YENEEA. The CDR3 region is CASSLDPGGELFF. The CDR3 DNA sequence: TGTGCCAGCAGCCTGGATCCGGGAGGGGAGCTGTTTTTT.

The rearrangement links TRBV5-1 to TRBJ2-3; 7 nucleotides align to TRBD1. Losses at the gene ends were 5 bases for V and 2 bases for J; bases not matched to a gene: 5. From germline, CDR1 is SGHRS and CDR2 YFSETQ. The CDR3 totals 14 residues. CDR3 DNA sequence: TGCGCCAGCAGTCGTGACAGGGCCACAGATACGCAGTATTTT. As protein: CASSRDRATDTQYF.

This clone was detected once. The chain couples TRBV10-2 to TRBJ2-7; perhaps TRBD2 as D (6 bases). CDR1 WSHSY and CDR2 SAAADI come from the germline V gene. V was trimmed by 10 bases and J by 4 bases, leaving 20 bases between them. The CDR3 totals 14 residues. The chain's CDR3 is CATQAGTADYEQYF. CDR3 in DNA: TGCGCCACCCAAGCCGGGACTGCGGATTACGAGCAGTACTTC.

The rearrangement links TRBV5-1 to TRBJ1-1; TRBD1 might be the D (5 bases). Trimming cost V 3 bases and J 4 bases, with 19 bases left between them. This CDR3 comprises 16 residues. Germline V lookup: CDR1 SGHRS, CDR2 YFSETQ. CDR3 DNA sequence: TGCGCCAGCAGCTACGAGCCTATCGGGGGGGGCACTGAAGCTTTCTTT. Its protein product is CASSYEPIGGGTEAFF.

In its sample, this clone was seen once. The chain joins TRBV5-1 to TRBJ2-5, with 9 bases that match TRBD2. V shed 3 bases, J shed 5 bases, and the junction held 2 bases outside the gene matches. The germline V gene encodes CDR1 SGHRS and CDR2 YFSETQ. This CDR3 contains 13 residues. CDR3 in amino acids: CASSSGLAETQYF. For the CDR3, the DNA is TGCGCCAGCAGCTCCGGACTAGCGGAGACCCAGTACTTC.

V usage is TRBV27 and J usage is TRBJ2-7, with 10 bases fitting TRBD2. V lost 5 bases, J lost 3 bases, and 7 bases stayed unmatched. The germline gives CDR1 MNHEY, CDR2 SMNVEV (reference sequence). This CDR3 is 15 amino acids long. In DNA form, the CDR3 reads TGTGCCAGCAGTCCCCAGGGACTAGCGATCTACGAGCAGTACTTC. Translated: CASSPQGLAIYEQYF.

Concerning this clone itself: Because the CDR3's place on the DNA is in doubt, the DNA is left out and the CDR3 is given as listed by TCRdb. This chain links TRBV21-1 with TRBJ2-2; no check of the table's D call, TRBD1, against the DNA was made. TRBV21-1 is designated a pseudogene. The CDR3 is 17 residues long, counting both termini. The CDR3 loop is CASFGQGARANTGELFF.

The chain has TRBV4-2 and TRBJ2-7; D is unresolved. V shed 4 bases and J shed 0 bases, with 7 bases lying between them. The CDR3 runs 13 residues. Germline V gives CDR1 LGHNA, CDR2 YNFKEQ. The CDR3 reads CASSLSPSYEQYF. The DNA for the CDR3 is TGTGCCAGCAGCCTAAGCCCCTCCTACGAGCAGTACTTC.

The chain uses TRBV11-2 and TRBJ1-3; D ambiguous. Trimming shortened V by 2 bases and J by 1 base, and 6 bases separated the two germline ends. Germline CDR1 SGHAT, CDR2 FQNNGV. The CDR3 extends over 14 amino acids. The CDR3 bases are TGTGCCAGCAGCTTACGGGTTTCTGGAAACACCATATATTTT. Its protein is CASSLRVSGNTIYF.

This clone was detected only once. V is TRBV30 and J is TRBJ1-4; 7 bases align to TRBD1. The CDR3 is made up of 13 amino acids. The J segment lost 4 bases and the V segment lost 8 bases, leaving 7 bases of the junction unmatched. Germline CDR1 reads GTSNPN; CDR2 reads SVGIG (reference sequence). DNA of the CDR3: TGTGCCGGCTCGGGACAGAGTAATGAAAAACTGTTTTTT. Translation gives CAGSGQSNEKLFF. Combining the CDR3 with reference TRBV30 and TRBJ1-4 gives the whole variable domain SQTIHQWPATLVQPVGSPLSLECTVEGTSNPNLYWYRQAAGRGLQLLFYSVGIGQISSEVPQNLSASRPQDRQFILSSKKLLLSDSGFYLCAGSGQSNEKLFFGSGTQLSVL.

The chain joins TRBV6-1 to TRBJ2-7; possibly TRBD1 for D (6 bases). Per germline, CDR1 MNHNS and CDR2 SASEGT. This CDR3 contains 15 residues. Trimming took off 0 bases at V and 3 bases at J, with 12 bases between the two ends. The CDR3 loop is CASSEATGPSYEQYF. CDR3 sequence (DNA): TGTGCCAGCAGTGAAGCGACAGGTCCAAGCTACGAGCAGTACTTC.

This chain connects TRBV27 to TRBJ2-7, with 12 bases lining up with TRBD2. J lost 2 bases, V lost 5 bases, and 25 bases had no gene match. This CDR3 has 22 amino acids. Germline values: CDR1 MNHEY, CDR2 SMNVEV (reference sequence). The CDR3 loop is CASSPEVFKEASGRVLTYEQYF. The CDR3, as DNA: TGTGCCAGCAGTCCGGAGGTTTTCAAGGAGGCTAGCGGGAGGGTACTAACCTACGAGCAGTACTTC.

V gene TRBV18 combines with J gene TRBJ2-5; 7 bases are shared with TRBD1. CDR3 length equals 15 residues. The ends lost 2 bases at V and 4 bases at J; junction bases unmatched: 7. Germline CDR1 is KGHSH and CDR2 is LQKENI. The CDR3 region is CASSPTITGVETQYF. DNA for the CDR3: TGTGCCAGCTCACCAACCATCACAGGGGTAGAGACCCAGTACTTC.